Below, 29 T cell receptor beta chains from the same sample are listed, as sequenced in a study of T cell clonotyping in hematopoietic cell transplantation (dated by TCRdb to the early 2020s). Interpreted using the paper, the time point label stands for: 100 days after allo-HCT. Libraries were made using the immunoSEQ multiplex PCR assay. This is the immuneACCESS table as TCRdb keeps it, with only in-frame sequences that have V and J called. A part of the clones is gone; compared with another copy, unresolved V genes explain less than half, and the rest is unexplained. This sample lists 7,500 to 8,500 clones; around 66% were detected once. Jointly, the top ten make up 22% of the sample. Material: peripheral blood mononuclear cells, obtained 100 days after allogeneic stem cell transplant. Receptors were obtained from a male patient aged 60-70 years who had an allogeneic stem cell transplant from an unrelated donor, so the T cells may come from the graft donor. Some clones in this sample may be carry-over from other donors' samples.

This clone ranks as medium-sized. The rearrangement joins TRBV25-1 to TRBJ1-5; D is unclear. Trimming cost V 5 bases and J 2 bases, with 4 bases left between them. CDR3 length equals 12 residues. Germline CDR1 reads MGHDK; CDR2 reads SYGVNS. CDR3 nucleotide sequence: TGTGCCAGCAGTTGGGGCAATCAGCCCCAGCATTTT. Protein product: CASSWGNQPQHF.

The rearrangement uses TRBV2 and TRBJ1-2, with 9 bases identical to TRBD1. Looked up from germline, CDR1 is SNHLY and CDR2 is FYNNEI. This CDR3 is 15 amino acids long. The J segment lost 3 bases and the V segment lost 8 bases, leaving 10 bases of the junction unmatched. The CDR3 coding sequence is TGTGCCAGCGAGGGACAGGGAGGTATAGACTATGGCTACACCTTC. Its protein is CASEGQGGIDYGYTF.

This clone was observed a single time. The chain joins TRBV6-6 to TRBJ1-5; D remains ambiguous. Trimming removed 6 bases from V and 4 bases from J, with 16 bases in between. The CDR3 has 15 amino acids. Germline loops: CDR1 MNHNY, CDR2 SVGAGI (reference sequence). The CDR3 DNA is TGTGCCAGCAGAAAGAACAGCCCAGAGAATCAGCCCCAGCATTTT. Its translation: CASRKNSPENQPQHF.

The gene calls are TRBV1 and TRBJ2-3; the table calls TRBD2, which could not be checked here. TRBV1 is flagged as a pseudogene. The CDR3 contains 19 residues. The CDR3 protein is CTSSQIAGAKILDTDTQYF. The CDR3 DNA sequence: TGCACCAGCAGCCAAATAGCGGGGGCCAAAATATTAGACACAGATACGCAGTATTTT.

This clone was found once. V usage is TRBV2 and J usage is TRBJ2-5, with no clear D. The CDR3 extends over 15 amino acids. Germline V lookup: CDR1 SNHLY, CDR2 FYNNEI. V was trimmed by 0 bases and J by 5 bases, leaving 13 bases between them. CDR3: CASSEARGSWETQYF. CDR3 DNA sequence: TGTGCCAGCAGTGAAGCGCGTGGGTCCTGGGAGACCCAGTACTTC.

The J gene is TRBJ2-5, the V gene TRBV6-1; either TRBD1 or TRBD2 may fit D (6 bases each). Germline V lookup: CDR1 MNHNS, CDR2 SASEGT. V gave up 4 bases and J gave up 4 bases, with 16 bases separating them. This CDR3 contains 15 residues. The CDR3 nucleotides read TGTGCCAGCAGTGGGGGCCCGGGGGCGGTAGAGACCCAGTACTTC. It yields the protein CASSGGPGAVETQYF.

The sample holds one count of this clone. The chain links TRBV11-2 to TRBJ2-5, with TRBD1 matching 7 bases. V shed 0 bases and J 11 bases; nucleotides not matched to a gene: 3. Germline V gene lookup returns CDR1 SGHAT and CDR2 FQNNGV. The CDR3 covers 12 residues. In nucleotides, the CDR3 is TGTGCCAGCAGCTTAGACCGACAGGGTCAGTACTTC. It encodes CASSLDRQGQYF.

The V gene is TRBV9, the J gene TRBJ2-2, with D possibly matching TRBD1 (6 bases). The CDR3 runs 18 residues. Deletions cut 6 bases from V and 1 base from J, with 22 bases between. The germline gives CDR1 SGDLS, CDR2 YYNGEE. Here the CDR3 reads CASTSRPSPGQNTGELFF. CDR3 nucleotide sequence: TGTGCCAGCACCAGTAGGCCTTCGCCGGGACAGAACACCGGGGAGCTGTTTTTT.

This rearrangement joins TRBV2 to TRBJ2-2; weak D call: TRBD2 (6 bases). The germline V and J ends were trimmed by 10 bases and 3 bases, with 33 bases remaining between them. Germline CDR1 reads SNHLY; CDR2 reads FYNNEI. The CDR3 runs 20 residues. CDR3 residues: CAISPGGARGSGGDTGELFF. Written as DNA, the CDR3 is TGTGCCATTTCTCCCGGTGGAGCGAGGGGATCCGGAGGGGACACCGGGGAGCTGTTTTTT. The full variable domain, its missing parts supplied by reference TRBV2 and TRBJ2-2, is EPEVTQTPSHQVTQMGQEVILRCVPISNHLYFYWYRQILGQKVEFLVSFYNNEISEKSEIFDDQFSVERPDGSNFTLKIRSTKLEDSAMYFCAISPGGARGSGGDTGELFFGEGSRLTVL.

The chain employs TRBV30 and TRBJ2-7, with D uncertain. This CDR3 spans 12 amino acids. V was pared by 0 bases and J by 5 bases, with 8 bases between. CDR1 is GTSNPN and CDR2 is SVGIG in the germline V gene (reference sequence). CDR3 in amino acids: CAWSVGINEQYF. As DNA, the CDR3 is TGTGCCTGGAGTGTGGGGATCAACGAGCAGTACTTC.

The chain is built from TRBV7-8 and TRBJ2-3; 9 nucleotides agree with TRBD2. After removal of 5 bases from V and 4 bases from J, the junction contained 4 bases not matched to a gene. The CDR3 consists of 14 residues. Germline values: CDR1 SGHVS, CDR2 FQNEAQ. The CDR3 coding sequence is TGTGCCAGCAGCCCTAGACTAGCGGCAGATACGCAGTATTTT. It encodes CASSPRLAADTQYF. The whole variable domain, remainder taken from reference TRBV7-8 and TRBJ2-3, is GAGVSQSPRYKVAKRGQDVALRCDPISGHVSLFWYQQALGQGPEFLTYFQNEAQLDKSGLPSDRFFAERPEGSVSTLKIQRTQQEDSAVYLCASSPRLAADTQYFGPGTRLTVL.

The chain has TRBV6-6 and TRBJ2-2; the D is unclear. This CDR3 spans 13 amino acids. V was clipped by 6 bases and J by 1 base, with 6 bases between them. CDR1 is MNHNY, CDR2 SVGAGI, per germline (reference sequence). The CDR3 loop reads CASRGLNTGELFF. CDR3 coding DNA: TGTGCCAGCAGGGGGTTGAACACCGGGGAGCTGTTTTTT.

V gene TRBV6-5 combines with J gene TRBJ1-5; 7 bases align to TRBD1. V was clipped by 5 bases and J by 4 bases; unmatched bases: 5. Germline V gene data show CDR1 as MNHEY and CDR2 as SVGAGI. The CDR3 runs 14 residues. CDR3 in amino acids: CASSRQGTNQPQHF. The CDR3 coding sequence is TGTGCCAGCAGTCGACAGGGAACGAATCAGCCCCAGCATTTT.

This clone occurred a few times. This sequence joins TRBV11-3 and TRBJ2-1, with 9 bases identical to TRBD2. Germline-derived CDR1 and CDR2 are SGHNT and YENEEA. The CDR3 is made up of 15 amino acids. V lost 5 bases and J lost 6; bases outside the gene matches: 8. The CDR3: CASSVYSGGGNEQFF. For the CDR3, the DNA is TGTGCCAGCAGCGTGTATAGCGGGGGAGGCAATGAGCAGTTCTTC.

This chain joins TRBV10-2 and TRBJ2-7, with D maybe TRBD2 (5 bases). This CDR3 region has 13 residues. Between the trimmed V and J ends, which lost 2 bases and 9 bases, there was a span of 14 bases. Germline V gene data show CDR1 as WSHSY and CDR2 as SAAADI. CDR3 residues: CASSETPGGWQYF. The CDR3 DNA reads as TGCGCCAGCAGTGAGACCCCCGGAGGATGGCAGTACTTC.

This clone is termed medium-sized (0.01 to 0.1%). This chain links TRBV2 with TRBJ2-7; 9 nucleotides match TRBD2. V lost 2 bases and J lost 3; bases outside the gene matches: 8. The CDR3 loop spans 16 amino acids. CDR1 is SNHLY, CDR2 FYNNEI, per germline. CDR3: CASSEFGGREFYEQYF. CDR3 DNA sequence: TGTGCCAGCAGTGAATTTGGCGGGAGGGAATTCTACGAGCAGTACTTC.

This chain joins TRBV11-2 and TRBJ1-1, with 9 bases matching TRBD1. Unmatched junction bases numbered 3, after V lost 5 bases and J lost 8 bases. In germline, CDR1 is SGHAT, CDR2 FQNNGV. The CDR3 totals 12 residues. Here the CDR3 reads CASSTGQGEAFF. In nucleotides, the CDR3 is TGTGCCAGCAGCACCGGACAGGGGGAAGCTTTCTTT.

The chain couples TRBV7-8 to TRBJ2-7; no reliable D call. V was clipped by 5 bases and J by 5 bases, with 19 bases between them. CDR3 length: 15 amino acids. Germline values: CDR1 SGHVS, CDR2 FQNEAQ. CDR3 region: CASSQSSPIRDEQYF. CDR3 DNA: TGTGCCAGCAGCCAGTCGAGTCCCATACGGGACGAGCAGTACTTC.

The rearrangement joins TRBV5-1 to TRBJ1-2, with 7 bases aligning to TRBD1. This CDR3 is 16 amino acids long. The J segment lost 2 bases and the V segment lost 1 base, leaving 8 bases of the junction unmatched. The germline V gene encodes CDR1 SGHRS and CDR2 YFSETQ. As DNA, the CDR3 is TGCGCCAGCAGCTTGAATTTGGCAGGGGGGAACTATGGCTACACCTTC. Protein sequence: CASSLNLAGGNYGYTF. Using reference TRBV5-1 and TRBJ1-2 for the parts outside the CDR3, the full variable domain is KAGVTQTPRYLIKTRGQQVTLSCSPISGHRSVSWYQQTPGQGLQFLFEYFSETQRNKGNFPGRFSGRQFSNSRSEMNVSTLELGDSALYLCASSLNLAGGNYGYTFGSGTRLTVV.

This chain links TRBV2 with TRBJ1-5; the match to TRBD1 covers 7 bases. Trimming cost V 5 bases and J 7 bases; bases outside gene matches: 11. Germline CDR1 reads SNHLY; CDR2 reads FYNNEI. This CDR3 region has 15 residues. DNA of the CDR3: TGTGCCAGCAGTAGACAGGGAGAAATGATCCAGCCCCAGCATTTT. Protein product: CASSRQGEMIQPQHF.

The chain combines TRBV11-1 with TRBJ2-5; 8 bases agree with TRBD1. The V gene's germline CDR1 is SGHAT and CDR2 FQDESV (reference sequence). The CDR3 covers 14 residues. J lost 3 bases, V lost 6 bases, and 6 bases had no gene match. In DNA, the CDR3 is TGTGCCAGCAGTTTGCAGACAGGGGAAGAGACCCAGTACTTC. It yields the protein CASSLQTGEETQYF.

By sample fraction, this clone is medium-sized. The chain links TRBV5-8 to TRBJ2-3; D gene ambiguous. Trimming stripped 4 bases from V and 14 bases from J, with 17 bases between. There are 12 residues in the CDR3. Germline CDR1 is SGHTS and CDR2 is YDEGEE. The CDR3 sequence: CASSVGAAGPYF. CDR3 sequence (DNA): TGTGCCAGCAGCGTCGGCGCCGCTGGTCCGTATTTT.

This clone was seen once. V is TRBV5-5 and J is TRBJ2-7; D gene uncertain. CDR3 length: 13 residues. Trimming took off 2 bases at V and 5 bases at J, with 11 bases between the two ends. Germline V lookup: CDR1 SGHKS, CDR2 YYEKEE (reference sequence). As DNA, the CDR3 is TGTGCCAGCAGCTTCTCGGGCCTGGACGAGCAGTACTTC. This codes for CASSFSGLDEQYF.

This clone was observed many times. Other DNA sequences from this sample encode an identical CDR3 as well. V gene TRBV6-1 combines with J gene TRBJ1-1; D is unresolved. The CDR3 is made up of 15 amino acids. The V end was cut by 0 bases, the J end by 1 base, with 9 bases between. CDR1 MNHNS and CDR2 SASEGT come from the germline V gene. The CDR3 DNA is TGTGCCAGCAGTGAAGCTCCGGTGGGGAACACTGAAGCTTTCTTT. Its protein product is CASSEAPVGNTEAFF.

This CDR3 reads CASSQGLAIAYEQYF. CDR3 sequence (DNA): TGCGCCAGCAGCCAAGGACTAGCTATCGCCTACGAGCAGTACTTC. V is TRBV4-1 and J is TRBJ2-7; 7 bases line up with TRBD2. The CDR3 has 15 residues. With 1 base clipped from V and 2 bases from J, the junction kept 5 bases outside the gene matches. CDR1 and CDR2 (germline): MGHRA, YSYEKL.

This clone is termed medium-sized. The J gene is TRBJ1-5, the V gene TRBV6-1, with D possibly being TRBD1 (6 bases). V lost 2 bases and J 11 bases, leaving 13 bases between the germline ends. Germline values: CDR1 MNHNS, CDR2 SASEGT. CDR3 length: 13 residues. The CDR3 DNA follows: TGTGCCAGCAGTGAATTCGGGGGGCAAACCCAGCATTTT. It is translated as CASSEFGGQTQHF.

V and J are TRBV4-1 and TRBJ1-1, with unresolved D. V was clipped by 7 bases and J by 1 base, with 7 bases between them. CDR3 length equals 12 residues. CDR1 is MGHRA, CDR2 YSYEKL, per germline. The CDR3 region has the DNA TGCGCCAGCAAATCCGGGAACACTGAAGCTTTCTTT. It is translated as CASKSGNTEAFF.

V is TRBV7-8 and J is TRBJ1-2; a weak D match, TRBD1 (6 bases). Per germline, CDR1 SGHVS and CDR2 FQNEAQ. This CDR3 contains 16 residues. V was pared by 0 bases and J by 5 bases, with 16 bases between. CDR3 nucleotide sequence: TGTGCCAGCAGCTTAGCGGGTCCAGGGGCCTCTTATGGCTACACCTTC. It specifies CASSLAGPGASYGYTF.

V usage is TRBV25-1 and J usage is TRBJ1-3, with D unclear. Germline V gene lookup returns CDR1 MGHDK and CDR2 SYGVNS. The CDR3 is 15 amino acids. The V gene lost 3 bases and the J gene lost 0 bases, with 9 bases spanning the gap. As DNA, the CDR3 is TGTGCCAGCAGTGACAGCACCTTCTCTGGAAACACCATATATTTT. Translated: CASSDSTFSGNTIYF. Looking up the rest from reference TRBV25-1 and TRBJ1-3 gives the full variable domain: EADIYQTPRYLVIGTGKKITLECSQTMGHDKMYWYQQDPGMELHLIHYSYGVNSTEKGDLSSESTVSRIRTEHFPLTLESARPSHTSQYLCASSDSTFSGNTIYFGEGSWLTVV.